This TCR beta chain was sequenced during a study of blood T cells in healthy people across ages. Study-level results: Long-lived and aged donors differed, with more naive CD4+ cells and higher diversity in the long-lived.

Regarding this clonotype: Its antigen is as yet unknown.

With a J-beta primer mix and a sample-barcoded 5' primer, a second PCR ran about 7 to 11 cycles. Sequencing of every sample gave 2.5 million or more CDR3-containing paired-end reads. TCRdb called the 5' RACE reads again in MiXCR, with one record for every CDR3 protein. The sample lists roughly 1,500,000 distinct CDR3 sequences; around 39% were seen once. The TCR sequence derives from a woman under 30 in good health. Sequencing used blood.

CDR3 DNA: TGTGCCAGCAGTTACAGGCAGGGTGACTACTATGGCTACACCTTC. Its protein is CASSYRQGDYYGYTF. This rearrangement joins TRBV6-5 to TRBJ1-2; perhaps TRBD1 as D (5 bases). Trimming cost V 2 bases and J 3 bases, with 13 bases left between them. CDR1 is MNHEY and CDR2 is SVGAGI in the germline V gene. CDR3 size: 15 residues.